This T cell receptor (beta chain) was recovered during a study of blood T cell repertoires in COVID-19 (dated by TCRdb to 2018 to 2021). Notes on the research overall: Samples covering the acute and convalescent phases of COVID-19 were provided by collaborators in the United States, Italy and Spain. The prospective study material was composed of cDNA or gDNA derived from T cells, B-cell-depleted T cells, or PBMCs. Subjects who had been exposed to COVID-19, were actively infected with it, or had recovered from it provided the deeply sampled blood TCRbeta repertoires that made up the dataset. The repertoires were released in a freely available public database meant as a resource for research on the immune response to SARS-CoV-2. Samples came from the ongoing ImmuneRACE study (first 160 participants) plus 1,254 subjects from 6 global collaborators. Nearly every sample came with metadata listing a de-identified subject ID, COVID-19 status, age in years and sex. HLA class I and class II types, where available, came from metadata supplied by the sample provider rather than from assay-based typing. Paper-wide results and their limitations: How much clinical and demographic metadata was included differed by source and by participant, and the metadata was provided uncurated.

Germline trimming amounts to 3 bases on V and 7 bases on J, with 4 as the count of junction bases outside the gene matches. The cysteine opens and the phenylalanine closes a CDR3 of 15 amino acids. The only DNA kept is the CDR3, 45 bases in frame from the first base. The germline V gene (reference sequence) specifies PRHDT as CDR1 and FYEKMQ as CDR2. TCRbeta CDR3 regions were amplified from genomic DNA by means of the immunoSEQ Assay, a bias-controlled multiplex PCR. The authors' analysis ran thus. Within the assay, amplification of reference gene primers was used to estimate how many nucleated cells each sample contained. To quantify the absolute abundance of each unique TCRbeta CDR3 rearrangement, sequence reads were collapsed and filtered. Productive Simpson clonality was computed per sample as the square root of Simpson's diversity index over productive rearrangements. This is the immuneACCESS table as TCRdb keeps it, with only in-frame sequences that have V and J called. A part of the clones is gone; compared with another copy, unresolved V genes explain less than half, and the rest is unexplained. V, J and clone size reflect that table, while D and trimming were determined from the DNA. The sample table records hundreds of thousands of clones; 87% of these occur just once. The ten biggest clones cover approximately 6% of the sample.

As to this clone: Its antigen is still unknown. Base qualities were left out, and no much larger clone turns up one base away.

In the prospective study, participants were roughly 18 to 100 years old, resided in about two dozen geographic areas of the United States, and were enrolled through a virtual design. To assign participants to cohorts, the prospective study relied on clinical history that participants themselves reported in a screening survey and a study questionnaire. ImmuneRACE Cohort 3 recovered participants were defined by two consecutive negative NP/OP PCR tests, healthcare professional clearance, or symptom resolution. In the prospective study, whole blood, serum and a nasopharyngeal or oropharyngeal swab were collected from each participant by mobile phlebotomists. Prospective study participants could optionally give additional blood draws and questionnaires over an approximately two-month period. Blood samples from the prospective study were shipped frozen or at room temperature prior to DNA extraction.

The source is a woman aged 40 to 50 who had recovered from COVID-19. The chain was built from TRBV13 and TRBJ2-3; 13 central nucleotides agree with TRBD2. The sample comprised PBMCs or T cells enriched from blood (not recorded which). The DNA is TGTGCCAGCAGCTTGGGACTAGCGGGATTAAATACGCAGTATTTT. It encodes CASSLGLAGLNTQYF.